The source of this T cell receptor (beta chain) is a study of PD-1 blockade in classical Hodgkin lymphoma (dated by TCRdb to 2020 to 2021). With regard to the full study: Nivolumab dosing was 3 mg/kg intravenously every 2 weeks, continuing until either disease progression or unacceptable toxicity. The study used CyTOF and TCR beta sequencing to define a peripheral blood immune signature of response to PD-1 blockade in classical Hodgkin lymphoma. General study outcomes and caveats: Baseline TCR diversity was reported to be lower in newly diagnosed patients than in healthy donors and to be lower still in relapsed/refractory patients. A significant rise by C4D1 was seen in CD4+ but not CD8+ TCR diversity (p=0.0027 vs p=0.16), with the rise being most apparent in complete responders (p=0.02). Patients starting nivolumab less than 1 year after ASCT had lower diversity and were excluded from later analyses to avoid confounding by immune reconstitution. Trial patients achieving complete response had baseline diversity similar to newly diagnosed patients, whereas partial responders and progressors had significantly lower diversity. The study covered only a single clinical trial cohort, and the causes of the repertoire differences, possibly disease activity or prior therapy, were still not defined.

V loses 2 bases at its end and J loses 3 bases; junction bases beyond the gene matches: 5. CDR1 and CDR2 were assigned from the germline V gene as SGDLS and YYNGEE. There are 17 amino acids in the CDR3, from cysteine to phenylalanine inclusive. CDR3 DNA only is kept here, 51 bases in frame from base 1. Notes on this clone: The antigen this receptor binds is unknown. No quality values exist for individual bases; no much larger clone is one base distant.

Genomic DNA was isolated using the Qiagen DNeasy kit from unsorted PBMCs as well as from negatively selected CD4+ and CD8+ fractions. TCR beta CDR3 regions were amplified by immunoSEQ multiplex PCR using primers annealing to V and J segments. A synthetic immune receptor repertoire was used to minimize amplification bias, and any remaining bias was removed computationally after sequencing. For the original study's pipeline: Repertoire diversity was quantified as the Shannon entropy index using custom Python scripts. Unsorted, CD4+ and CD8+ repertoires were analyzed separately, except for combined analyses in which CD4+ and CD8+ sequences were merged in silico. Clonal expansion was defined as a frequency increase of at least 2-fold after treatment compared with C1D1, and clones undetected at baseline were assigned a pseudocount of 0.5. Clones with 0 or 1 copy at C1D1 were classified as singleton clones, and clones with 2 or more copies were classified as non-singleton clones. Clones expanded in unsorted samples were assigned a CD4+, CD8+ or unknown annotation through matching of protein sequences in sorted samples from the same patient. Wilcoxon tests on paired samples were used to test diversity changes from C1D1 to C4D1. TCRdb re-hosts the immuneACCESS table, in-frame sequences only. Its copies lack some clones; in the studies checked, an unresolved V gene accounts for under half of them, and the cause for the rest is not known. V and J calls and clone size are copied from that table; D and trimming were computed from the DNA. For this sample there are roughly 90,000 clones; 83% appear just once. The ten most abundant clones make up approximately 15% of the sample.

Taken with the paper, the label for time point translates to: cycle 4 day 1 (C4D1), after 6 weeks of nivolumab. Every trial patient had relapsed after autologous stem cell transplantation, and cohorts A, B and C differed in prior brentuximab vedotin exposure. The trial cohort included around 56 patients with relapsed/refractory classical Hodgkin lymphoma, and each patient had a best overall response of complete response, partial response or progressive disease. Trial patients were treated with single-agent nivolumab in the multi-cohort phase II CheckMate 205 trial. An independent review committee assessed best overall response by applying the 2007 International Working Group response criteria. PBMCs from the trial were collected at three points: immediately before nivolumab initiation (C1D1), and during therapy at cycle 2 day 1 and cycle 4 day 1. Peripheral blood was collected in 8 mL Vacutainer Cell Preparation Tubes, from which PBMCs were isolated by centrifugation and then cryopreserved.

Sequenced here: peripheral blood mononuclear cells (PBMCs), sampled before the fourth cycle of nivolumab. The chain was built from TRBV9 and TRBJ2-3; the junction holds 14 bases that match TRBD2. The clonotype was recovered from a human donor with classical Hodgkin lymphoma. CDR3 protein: CASSVGTSGSLTDTQYF. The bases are TGTGCCAGCAGCGTTGGGACTAGCGGGAGTCTGACAGATACGCAGTATTTT. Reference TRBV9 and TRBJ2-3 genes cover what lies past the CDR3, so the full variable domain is DSGVTQTPKHLITATGQRVTLRCSPRSGDLSVYWYQQSLDQGLQFLIQYYNGEERAKGNILERFSAQQFPDLHSELNLSSLELGDSALYFCASSVGTSGSLTDTQYFGPGTRLTVL.